Listed here are 25 T cell receptor beta chains from one sample, sequenced in a study of shared clonotypes between healthy human individuals. TCRdb's table, derived via immunoSEQ multiplex PCR, lists solely in-frame clones and lacks some. The data contain some 500,000 clones, 75% to 80% of them singletons. Source material: PBMCs. Source of these receptors: a middle-aged woman in good health. Some clones in this sample may be carry-over from other donors' samples.

V is TRBV5-1 and J is TRBJ2-1; tentatively, D is TRBD2 (5 bases). The germline gives CDR1 SGHRS, CDR2 YFSETQ. The length of the CDR3 is 13 residues. V was cut by 5 bases and J by 4 bases, with 10 bases left in between. The CDR3 sequence is CASSWRTYNEQFF. The CDR3 nucleotides read TGCGCCAGCAGTTGGCGGACTTACAATGAGCAGTTCTTC.

This clone has only a few counts. Possible read error: a much larger clone is one base away. Within the sample, other DNA sequences also encode this same CDR3. The chain couples TRBV7-3 to TRBJ2-1; TRBD2 aligns across 12 bases. CDR1 and CDR2 from the germline V gene are SGHTA and FQGTGA. The CDR3 contains 15 residues. V trimming: 5 bases; J trimming: 2 bases; junction bases outside the gene matches: 1. The chain's CDR3 is CASSLAGGPYNEQFF. The CDR3 bases are TGTGCCAGCAGCCTAGCGGGAGGGCCCTACAATGAGCAGTTCTTC.

This clone was found many times. V is TRBV30 and J is TRBJ2-3, with D uncertain. There are 12 residues in the CDR3. Germline-derived CDR1 and CDR2 are GTSNPN and SVGIG (reference sequence). Trimming removed 4 bases from V and 3 bases from J, with 8 bases in between. The CDR3 protein is CAWTTGTDTQYF. DNA of the CDR3: TGTGCCTGGACGACCGGGACAGATACGCAGTATTTT.

V gene TRBV18 combines with J gene TRBJ1-4; possible D gene TRBD1, 6 bases. This CDR3 has 13 amino acids. The germline V gene encodes CDR1 KGHSH and CDR2 LQKENI. Between the trimmed V and J ends, which lost 3 bases and 7 bases, there was a span of 9 bases. CDR3 sequence: CASSPGATEKLFF. The CDR3 coding sequence is TGTGCCAGCTCACCGGGGGCGACTGAAAAACTGTTTTTT.

The chain is built from TRBV5-1 and TRBJ2-3; 12 positions match TRBD2. V was clipped by 4 bases and J by 1 base; unmatched bases: 4. This CDR3 spans 16 amino acids. Germline V gene data show CDR1 as SGHRS and CDR2 as YFSETQ. This chain's CDR3 is CASSLRLAGGTDTQYF. The CDR3 nucleotides read TGCGCCAGCAGCCTACGACTAGCGGGAGGCACAGATACGCAGTATTTT.

The chain is built from TRBV19 and TRBJ1-1, with a tentative D call TRBD1 (6 bases). Germline V gene data show CDR1 as LNHDA and CDR2 as SQIVND (reference sequence). Trimming took off 4 bases at V and 3 bases at J, with 18 bases between the two ends. The CDR3 runs 16 residues. The CDR3 bases are TGTGCCAGTAGTACCTCCTCCTCAGGGGTGGACACTGAAGCTTTCTTT. Translation gives CASSTSSSGVDTEAFF. Full variable domain (outside the CDR3, taken from reference TRBV19 and TRBJ1-1): DGGITQSPKYLFRKEGQNVTLSCEQNLNHDAMYWYRQDPGQGLRLIYYSQIVNDFQKGDIAEGYSVSREKKESFPLTVTSAQKNPTAFYLCASSTSSSGVDTEAFFGQGTRLTVV.

V and J are TRBV18 and TRBJ2-3; TRBD2 agrees at 13 bases. Losses at the gene ends were 2 bases for V and 0 bases for J; bases not matched to a gene: 5. The CDR3 totals 18 residues. Germline assignment: CDR1 KGHSH and CDR2 LQKENI. The CDR3 sequence: CASSPAGGLAGSTDTQYF. The DNA for the CDR3 is TGTGCCAGCTCACCAGCGGGGGGACTAGCGGGAAGCACAGATACGCAGTATTTT.

The rearrangement links TRBV4-3 to TRBJ1-1; D is unresolved. Trimming left V 1 base short and J 5 bases short, with 14 bases between. This CDR3 has 15 amino acids. Germline values: CDR1 LGHNA, CDR2 YSLEER. The chain's CDR3 is CASSQGEGGRTEAFF. The CDR3 coding sequence is TGCGCCAGCAGCCAAGGGGAGGGTGGCAGGACTGAAGCTTTCTTT.

The sample holds one count of this clone. The chain has TRBV11-3 and TRBJ2-3; TRBD2 matches at 8 bases. The CDR3 runs to 14 residues. V lost 5 bases to trimming and J lost 1 base; unmatched junction nucleotides: 2. Germline CDR1 reads SGHNT; CDR2 reads YENEEA. The CDR3 DNA reads as TGTGCCAGCAGCCCCGGGGGGGGCACAGATACGCAGTATTTT. This codes for CASSPGGGTDTQYF.

A remark on this clone: A clone one base away is much larger, so this may be a read error. At the DNA level, this CDR3 is encoded by other sequences in the same sample as well. The chain uses TRBV11-2 and TRBJ2-2; D is possibly TRBD2 (6 bases). Germline V gives CDR1 SGHAT, CDR2 FQNNGV. The CDR3 is 17 amino acids. CDR3 residues: CASSLDPGRRGTGELFF. The CDR3 nucleotides read TGCGCCAGCAGCTTAGATCCCGGCCGGAGGGGCACCGGGGAGCTGTTTTTT.

The chain joins TRBV7-2 to TRBJ1-6, with D tentatively TRBD1 (5 bases). The V end was cut by 3 bases, the J end by 6 bases, with 9 bases between. The CDR3 runs to 14 residues. Germline-derived CDR1 and CDR2 are SGHTA and FQGNSA. The CDR3 DNA follows: TGTGCCAGCAGCTTCCAGGGTGGTAATTCACCCCTCCACTTT. This sequence encodes CASSFQGGNSPLHF. The full variable domain, with the rest looked up from reference TRBV7-2 and TRBJ1-6, is GAGVSQSPSNKVTEKGKDVELRCDPISGHTALYWYRQSLGQGLEFLIYFQGNSAPDKSGLPSDRFSAERTGGSVSTLTIQRTQQEDSAVYLCASSFQGGNSPLHFGNGTRLTVT.

A word on this clone: At one end the junction does not follow the germline gene, possibly because of a read error. The chain combines TRBV28 with TRBJ1-2, with a possible D match to TRBD1 (6 bases). The CDR3 sequence is 14 residues long. Germline-derived CDR1 and CDR2 are MDHEN and SYDVKM. CDR3 in DNA: TGTGCCAGCAGTGCCGGGACATCTAACTATGGCTACGCCTTC. This gives the protein CASSAGTSNYGYAF.

The chain combines TRBV28 with TRBJ2-7; D perhaps matches TRBD2 (5 bases). CDR1 and CDR2 from the germline V gene are MDHEN and SYDVKM. This CDR3 comprises 12 residues. V was cut by 9 bases and J by 2 bases, with 11 bases left in between. In DNA, the CDR3 is TGTGCCAGTTATAGCGCCGCCTACGAGCAGTACTTC. Protein sequence: CASYSAAYEQYF.

This rearrangement joins TRBV19 to TRBJ2-6; D perhaps matches TRBD1 (6 bases). Trimming left V 8 bases short and J 2 bases short, with 13 bases between. In germline, CDR1 is LNHDA, CDR2 SQIVND (reference sequence). The CDR3 sequence is 15 residues long. As DNA, the CDR3 is TGTGCCAGTTCTCCCTCAGGGGCTGGGGCCAACGTCCTGACTTTC. Its protein product is CASSPSGAGANVLTF. Variable domain in full (rest from reference TRBV19 and TRBJ2-6): DGGITQSPKYLFRKEGQNVTLSCEQNLNHDAMYWYRQDPGQGLRLIYYSQIVNDFQKGDIAEGYSVSREKKESFPLTVTSAQKNPTAFYLCASSPSGAGANVLTFGAGSRLTVL.

This clone has only one observation. The V gene is TRBV9, the J gene TRBJ1-2; D ambiguous. The CDR3 sequence is 12 residues long. The germline V gene encodes CDR1 SGDLS and CDR2 YYNGEE. Trimming took 3 bases from V and 5 from J, leaving 8 bases between them. This chain's CDR3 is CASSAQSYGYTF. The CDR3 DNA follows: TGTGCCAGCAGCGCCCAGAGTTATGGCTACACCTTC.

The chain uses TRBV28 and TRBJ2-1; 8 nucleotides align to TRBD1. The CDR3 covers 15 residues. Germline trimming cut 5 bases from V and 7 bases from J; bases unmatched to any gene: 10. Germline assignment: CDR1 MDHEN and CDR2 SYDVKM. The CDR3 DNA reads TGTGCCAGCAGTGATCCCGGGACAGGATATAATGAGCAGTTCTTC. Protein: CASSDPGTGYNEQFF. Based on the CDR3 plus reference TRBV28 and TRBJ2-1, the full variable domain is DVKVTQSSRYLVKRTGEKVFLECVQDMDHENMFWYRQDPGLGLRLIYFSYDVKMKEKGDIPEGYSVSREKKERFSLILESASTNQTSMYLCASSDPGTGYNEQFFGPGTRLTVL.

J is TRBJ1-5 and V is TRBV5-1, with a possible D match to TRBD1 (5 bases). The CDR3 contains 13 residues. Germline V gene data show CDR1 as SGHRS and CDR2 as YFSETQ. The V gene lost 6 bases and the J gene lost 2 bases, with 9 bases spanning the gap. The CDR3 region has the DNA TGCGCCAGCACCAGGGACGGCAATCAGCCCCAGCATTTT. This gives the protein CASTRDGNQPQHF.

About this clone: A read error likely explains this, since a far larger clone differs by one base. The chain employs TRBV4-2 and TRBJ2-7; D is uncertain. The germline V gene has CDR1 LGHNA and CDR2 YNFKEQ. The CDR3 runs 15 residues. CDR3 loop: CASSRSESSSHEQYF. For the CDR3, the DNA is TGTGCCAGCAGCCGAAGCGAGTCCTCCTCCCACGAGCAGTACTTC.

This clone was observed a single time. The chain employs TRBV6-5 and TRBJ1-2; 9 nucleotides match TRBD1. J was trimmed by 7 bases and V by 6 bases; bases with no gene match: 6. Germline CDR1 and CDR2: MNHEY and SVGAGI. The CDR3 consists of 13 residues. The CDR3: CASRSDRGGGYTF. CDR3 nucleotide sequence: TGTGCCAGCAGATCGGACAGGGGCGGTGGCTACACCTTC.

There are a few counts of this clone. The chain combines TRBV18 with TRBJ2-1; TRBD2 aligns across 11 bases. The ends lost 3 bases at V and 4 bases at J; junction bases unmatched: 8. Germline V CDR1 and CDR2: KGHSH, LQKENI. CDR3 length: 17 residues. The chain's CDR3 is CASSPLIAGGRYNEQFF. The CDR3 bases are TGTGCCAGCTCACCCCTCATAGCGGGAGGGAGGTACAATGAGCAGTTCTTC.

The V call is TRBV5-1, the J call TRBJ2-3; D gene uncertain. The V end lost 0 bases, the J end lost 4 bases, and 9 bases lay between the germline ends. The CDR3 is made up of 14 amino acids. CDR1 is SGHRS, CDR2 YFSETQ, per germline. DNA for the CDR3: TGCGCCAGCAGCTTGGGGGCTCTTTCAGATACGCAGTATTTT. Residues: CASSLGALSDTQYF.

About this clone: Within the sample, other DNA sequences also encode this same CDR3. The chain has TRBV7-3 and TRBJ2-1, with 11 bases matching TRBD2. The J segment lost 4 bases and the V segment lost 4 bases, leaving 3 bases of the junction unmatched. There are 15 residues in the CDR3. The germline CDR1 and CDR2 sequences are SGHTA and FQGTGA. CDR3: CASSSLAGGYNEQFF. In nucleotides, the CDR3 is TGTGCCAGCAGCTCCCTAGCGGGAGGTTACAATGAGCAGTTCTTC. The whole variable domain, remainder taken from reference TRBV7-3 and TRBJ2-1, is GAGVSQTPSNKVTEKGKYVELRCDPISGHTALYWYRQSLGQGPEFLIYFQGTGAADDSGLPNDRFFAVRPEGSVSTLKIQRTERGDSAVYLCASSSLAGGYNEQFFGPGTRLTVL.

V usage is TRBV4-3 and J usage is TRBJ2-7; tentative D call: TRBD2 (6 bases). Germline V gene sequence: CDR1 LGHNA, CDR2 YSLEER. Trimming cost V 1 base and J 2 bases, with 12 bases left between them. This CDR3 spans 15 amino acids. The chain's CDR3 is CASSQGLAPAYEQYF. The CDR3 region has the DNA TGCGCCAGCAGCCAAGGCCTAGCGCCTGCCTACGAGCAGTACTTC.

As concerns this clone: A far more abundant clone sits one base away, making this likely a read error. The chain couples TRBV29-1 to TRBJ2-5; the D gene could be TRBD1 or TRBD2 (5 bases each). V lost 4 bases and J 7 bases, leaving 19 bases between the germline ends. Germline V gene data show CDR1 as SQVTM and CDR2 as ANQGSEA. CDR3 size: 14 residues. CDR3 bases: TGCAGCGTTGGGGGCGGGCAGGTCGCGGGGACCCAGTACTTC. Its translation: CSVGGGQVAGTQYF.

With respect to this clone: Since a far larger clone is one base different, this is likely a read error. Distinct nucleotide sequences in the sample also encode this CDR3. V and J are TRBV6-1 and TRBJ1-5; D uncertain. Between the trimmed V and J ends, which lost 6 bases and 7 bases, there was a span of 13 bases. The CDR3 loop spans 13 amino acids. Germline V lookup: CDR1 MNHNS, CDR2 SASEGT. The CDR3 nucleotides are TGTGCCAGCAGATTGGATAGGCTCCAGCCCCAGCATTTT. Residues: CASRLDRLQPQHF.